The rows below give T cell receptor beta chains drawn from one sample of a study of blood T cells in healthy people across ages. TCRdb independently ran MiXCR on the 5' RACE reads; one entry per CDR3 protein. The data hold around 990,000 distinct CDR3 sequences, with roughly two fifths observed a single time. The sequenced sample was blood. These receptor sequences come from a man younger than 30 in good health. CDR3s include the opening cysteine and the closing phenylalanine or tryptophan. D genes are given only for firm matches. The size field is filled for only some rows; it gives once, few, many or a size class.

d_call: NA; v_call: TRBV20-1; clone_size: NA; j_call: TRBJ2-7; cdr3_nt: TGCAGTGCCGGGTTCGACTACGAGCAGTACTTC; cdr3_aa: CSAGFDYEQYF
d_call: NA; v_call: TRBV5-6; clone_size: NA; j_call: TRBJ1-1; cdr3_nt: TGTGCCAGCAGCTCGGACCGACAGATGGGCACTGAAGCTTTCTTT; cdr3_aa: CASSSDRQMGTEAFF
d_call: NA; v_call: TRBV7-9; clone_size: few; j_call: TRBJ2-6; cdr3_nt: TGTGCCAGCAGCTTTAGTCGGGGATTACCCCTCTCTGGGGCCAACGTCCTGACTTTC; cdr3_aa: CASSFSRGLPLSGANVLTF
d_call: NA; v_call: TRBV5-6; clone_size: NA; j_call: TRBJ2-7; cdr3_nt: TGTGCCAGCAGCTTTTTGCCAGGGAATTCCTACGAGCAGTACTTC; cdr3_aa: CASSFLPGNSYEQYF
d_call: NA; v_call: TRBV4-3; clone_size: few; j_call: TRBJ1-4; cdr3_nt: TGCGCCAGCAGCCAAGAAGGAGTCGGGCTGTGGGAAAAACTGTTTTTT; cdr3_aa: CASSQEGVGLWEKLFF
d_call: NA; v_call: TRBV7-6; clone_size: many; j_call: TRBJ2-1; cdr3_nt: TGTGCCAGCAGCTTATCTGTATACAATGAGCAGTTCTTC; cdr3_aa: CASSLSVYNEQFF
d_call: NA; v_call: TRBV6-5; clone_size: few; j_call: TRBJ2-5; cdr3_nt: TGTGCCAGCAGTCCCTTGGGGTTGAGGGGGACCCAGTACTTC; cdr3_aa: CASSPLGLRGTQYF
d_call: NA; v_call: TRBV6-5; clone_size: NA; j_call: TRBJ1-2; cdr3_nt: TGTGCCAGCAGTTACGAGGGGTCAAACTATGGCTACACCTTC; cdr3_aa: CASSYEGSNYGYTF
d_call: NA; v_call: TRBV7-3; clone_size: NA; j_call: TRBJ2-3; cdr3_nt: TGTGCCAGCTCAGCAGGGTCGGGCACAGATACGCAGTATTTT; cdr3_aa: CASSAGSGTDTQYF
d_call: NA; v_call: TRBV20-1; clone_size: few; j_call: TRBJ2-5; cdr3_nt: TGCAGTGCTAGGGTTAGGGTGGGGGAGACCCAGTACTTC; cdr3_aa: CSARVRVGETQYF
d_call: NA; v_call: TRBV3-1; clone_size: once; j_call: TRBJ1-5; cdr3_nt: TGTGCCAGCAGCCATCGGGGGAGTCAGCCCCAGCATTTT; cdr3_aa: CASSHRGSQPQHF
d_call: TRBD1; v_call: TRBV7-9; clone_size: NA; j_call: TRBJ1-1; cdr3_nt: TGTGCCAGCAGCTCACCGGACAGGTGTGAAGCTTTCTTT; cdr3_aa: CASSSPDRCEAFF
d_call: NA; v_call: TRBV7-2; clone_size: NA; j_call: TRBJ1-2; cdr3_nt: TGTGCCAGCAGCCCAATAATGGGTCAAACTGGCTACACCTTC; cdr3_aa: CASSPIMGQTGYTF
d_call: NA; v_call: TRBV7-6; clone_size: NA; j_call: TRBJ2-1; cdr3_nt: TGTGCCAGCAGCCCCGAGTCAGTTTCCTACAATGAGCAGTTCTTC; cdr3_aa: CASSPESVSYNEQFF
d_call: TRBD2; v_call: TRBV20-1; clone_size: few; j_call: TRBJ2-3; cdr3_nt: TGCAGTGCTAGCCGGACTAGCGGGGATCCCACAGATACGCAGTATTTT; cdr3_aa: CSASRTSGDPTDTQYF
d_call: NA; v_call: TRBV4-3; clone_size: few; j_call: TRBJ2-3; cdr3_nt: TGCGCCAGCAGCCAAGGGGCAGGTCAGGTCACAGATACGCAGTATTTT; cdr3_aa: CASSQGAGQVTDTQYF
d_call: NA; v_call: TRBV11-2; clone_size: NA; j_call: TRBJ2-4; cdr3_nt: TGTGCCAGCAGCTTAGTAGGGGTCAGCAAAAACATTCAGTACTTC; cdr3_aa: CASSLVGVSKNIQYF
d_call: NA; v_call: TRBV30; clone_size: few; j_call: TRBJ1-2; cdr3_nt: TGTGCCTGGAGCCTCAGAAGGACCTATGGCTACACCTTC; cdr3_aa: CAWSLRRTYGYTF
d_call: TRBD2; v_call: TRBV20-1; clone_size: NA; j_call: TRBJ2-7; cdr3_nt: TGCAGTGCCCCCAGACTAGCGTCGGCCTACGAGCAGTACTTC; cdr3_aa: CSAPRLASAYEQYF
d_call: NA; v_call: TRBV28; clone_size: NA; j_call: TRBJ1-1; cdr3_nt: TGTGCCAGTAGTTTACAGGGAGGTTGGACTGAAGCTTTCTTT; cdr3_aa: CASSLQGGWTEAFF
d_call: NA; v_call: TRBV7-2; clone_size: NA; j_call: TRBJ1-1; cdr3_nt: TGTGCCAGCAGCTTAAATGACCAGAACACTGAAGCTTTCTTT; cdr3_aa: CASSLNDQNTEAFF
d_call: NA; v_call: TRBV7-2; clone_size: once; j_call: TRBJ2-1; cdr3_nt: TGTGCCAGCAGCTTAAACCCGGCGGGGCAAGAGACCCAGTTCTTC; cdr3_aa: CASSLNPAGQETQFF
d_call: NA; v_call: TRBV28; clone_size: NA; j_call: TRBJ1-2; cdr3_nt: TGTGCCACCGCATCAGGGGTCTATGGCTACACCTTC; cdr3_aa: CATASGVYGYTF
d_call: NA; v_call: TRBV12-5; clone_size: many; j_call: TRBJ2-3; cdr3_nt: TGTGCTAGTGGCCAATTGGCGGCAGATACGCAGTATTTT; cdr3_aa: CASGQLAADTQYF
d_call: NA; v_call: TRBV5-1; clone_size: few; j_call: TRBJ2-3; cdr3_nt: TGCGCCAGCAGCTTGGAGGGGGAGCCAGATACGCAGTATTTT; cdr3_aa: CASSLEGEPDTQYF
d_call: NA; v_call: TRBV5-1; clone_size: NA; j_call: TRBJ1-3; cdr3_nt: TGCGCCAGCAGCTTGGAAAGGCAGGGACGCTCTGGAAACACCATATATTTT; cdr3_aa: CASSLERQGRSGNTIYF
d_call: TRBD2; v_call: TRBV6-2/TRBV6-3; clone_size: few; j_call: TRBJ2-1; cdr3_nt: TGTGCCAGCAGTTACCTCGCGGGGGGTCTGGACAATGAGCAGTTCTTC; cdr3_aa: CASSYLAGGLDNEQFF
d_call: NA; v_call: TRBV7-9; clone_size: few; j_call: TRBJ2-5; cdr3_nt: TGTGCCAGCAGCCGAAACGAGACCCAGTACTTC; cdr3_aa: CASSRNETQYF
d_call: TRBD1; v_call: TRBV5-1; clone_size: few; j_call: TRBJ2-1; cdr3_nt: TGCGCCAGCAGCCCGGGACAGAGAAACAATGAGCAGTTCTTC; cdr3_aa: CASSPGQRNNEQFF
d_call: NA; v_call: TRBV3-1; clone_size: NA; j_call: TRBJ2-7; cdr3_nt: TGTGCCAGCAGCCCCTCCCTAAACGAGCAGTACTTC; cdr3_aa: CASSPSLNEQYF
d_call: NA; v_call: TRBV12-3/TRBV12-4; clone_size: NA; j_call: TRBJ1-2; cdr3_nt: NA; cdr3_aa: CASSFGTGNSPLHF
d_call: NA; v_call: TRBV6-5; clone_size: NA; j_call: TRBJ1-6; cdr3_nt: TGTGCCAGCAGTTACCGAACAGGGTTTCGTAATTCACCCCTCCACTTT; cdr3_aa: CASSYRTGFRNSPLHF
d_call: NA; v_call: TRBV7-2; clone_size: once; j_call: TRBJ1-2; cdr3_nt: TGTGCCAGCAGCTTAGACAGGGCCAGGACTTATGGCGACACCTTC; cdr3_aa: CASSLDRARTYGDTF
d_call: TRBD1; v_call: TRBV7-8; clone_size: NA; j_call: TRBJ1-2; cdr3_nt: TGTGCCAGCAGCTCTACGGGACAGGAATTTACTGACTATGGCTACACCTTC; cdr3_aa: CASSSTGQEFTDYGYTF
d_call: NA; v_call: TRBV5-1; clone_size: NA; j_call: TRBJ2-2; cdr3_nt: TGCGCCAGCAGCTCGGACAGCTTCGGCACCGGGGAGCTGTTTTTT; cdr3_aa: CASSSDSFGTGELFF
d_call: NA; v_call: TRBV7-2; clone_size: many; j_call: TRBJ2-7; cdr3_nt: TGTGCCAGCAGCTTAGCCACCCAAGGGGTCTACGAGCAGTACTTC; cdr3_aa: CASSLATQGVYEQYF
d_call: NA; v_call: TRBV6-2/TRBV6-3; clone_size: NA; j_call: TRBJ2-3; cdr3_nt: TGTGCCAGCACTTTCTGGGGGCAGGCATCAGATACGCAGTATTTT; cdr3_aa: CASTFWGQASDTQYF
d_call: NA; v_call: TRBV7-2; clone_size: NA; j_call: TRBJ2-7; cdr3_nt: TGTGCCAGCAGCTTAGTGGCAGGAAACTACGAGCAGTACTTC; cdr3_aa: CASSLVAGNYEQYF
d_call: NA; v_call: TRBV6-6; clone_size: few; j_call: TRBJ1-2; cdr3_nt: TGTGCCAGCAGACCACCCCACGGGTTCCCATGGGGCTACACCTTC; cdr3_aa: CASRPPHGFPWGYTF
d_call: TRBD2; v_call: TRBV6-1; clone_size: NA; j_call: TRBJ2-7; cdr3_nt: TGTGCCAGCAGCCAAATTCTAGCGGGGGGAACCTACGAGCAGTACTTC; cdr3_aa: CASSQILAGGTYEQYF
d_call: TRBD1; v_call: TRBV4-1; clone_size: few; j_call: TRBJ1-5; cdr3_nt: TGCGCCAGCAGCCACCCGGACAGGGTTGAGCAGCCCCAGCATTTT; cdr3_aa: CASSHPDRVEQPQHF
d_call: TRBD1; v_call: TRBV7-3; clone_size: NA; j_call: TRBJ2-3; cdr3_nt: TGTGCCAGCAGCCCCGTCAACAGGGGGGTGGATACGCAGTATTTT; cdr3_aa: CASSPVNRGVDTQYF
d_call: TRBD1; v_call: TRBV20-1; clone_size: NA; j_call: TRBJ2-5; cdr3_nt: TGCAGTGCTGGTAGACAGGGGATACAAGAGACCCAGTACTTC; cdr3_aa: CSAGRQGIQETQYF
d_call: NA; v_call: TRBV9; clone_size: few; j_call: TRBJ2-7; cdr3_nt: TGTGCCAGCACCAAGGACCTGGAGAGCACCTACGAGCAGTACTTC; cdr3_aa: CASTKDLESTYEQYF
d_call: NA; v_call: TRBV27; clone_size: NA; j_call: TRBJ1-1; cdr3_nt: TGTGCCAGCAGTTTACGAGGGTCTGGGACTGAAGCTTTCTTT; cdr3_aa: CASSLRGSGTEAFF
d_call: NA; v_call: TRBV12-3/TRBV12-4; clone_size: NA; j_call: TRBJ1-2; cdr3_nt: TGTGCCAGCAGAGCCGGGACCTCGGGGTATGGCTACACCTTC; cdr3_aa: CASRAGTSGYGYTF
d_call: TRBD2; v_call: TRBV20-1; clone_size: few; j_call: TRBJ2-7; cdr3_nt: TGCAGTGCTAGAGATCAACCTAGCGGGGTATCCTACAATGAGCAGTACTTC; cdr3_aa: CSARDQPSGVSYNEQYF
d_call: NA; v_call: TRBV5-4; clone_size: NA; j_call: TRBJ1-1; cdr3_nt: TGTGCCAGCAGCGCCCTAGACAGATTAAGGAACACTGAAGCTTTCTTT; cdr3_aa: CASSALDRLRNTEAFF
d_call: NA; v_call: TRBV6-2/TRBV6-3; clone_size: few; j_call: TRBJ1-2; cdr3_nt: TGTGCCAGCAGAGGGGAGCGTTCGGGCTATGGCTACACCTTC; cdr3_aa: CASRGERSGYGYTF
d_call: NA; v_call: TRBV28; clone_size: NA; j_call: TRBJ2-5; cdr3_nt: TGTGCCAGCAGTTCGAGGGCCCAGTACTTC; cdr3_aa: CASSSRAQYF